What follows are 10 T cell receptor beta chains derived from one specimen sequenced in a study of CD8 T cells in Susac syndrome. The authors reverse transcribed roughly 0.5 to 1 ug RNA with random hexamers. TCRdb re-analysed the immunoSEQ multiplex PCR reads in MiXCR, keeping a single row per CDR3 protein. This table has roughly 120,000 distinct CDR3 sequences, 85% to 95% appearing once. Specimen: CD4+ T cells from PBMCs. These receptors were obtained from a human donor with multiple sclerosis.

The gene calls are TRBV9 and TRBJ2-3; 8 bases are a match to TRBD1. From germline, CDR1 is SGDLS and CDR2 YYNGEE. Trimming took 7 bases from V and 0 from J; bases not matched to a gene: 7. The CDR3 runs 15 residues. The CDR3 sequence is CASSTGGLSTDTQYF. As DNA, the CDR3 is TGTGCCAGCTCAACAGGGGGGTTAAGCACAGATACGCAGTATTTT.

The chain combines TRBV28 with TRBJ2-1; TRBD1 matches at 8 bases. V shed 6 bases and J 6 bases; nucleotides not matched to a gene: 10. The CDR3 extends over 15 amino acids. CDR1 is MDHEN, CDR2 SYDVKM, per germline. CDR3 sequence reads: CASSQSGTGINEQFF. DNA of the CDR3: TGTGCCAGCAGCCAGTCAGGGACAGGCATCAATGAGCAGTTCTTC.

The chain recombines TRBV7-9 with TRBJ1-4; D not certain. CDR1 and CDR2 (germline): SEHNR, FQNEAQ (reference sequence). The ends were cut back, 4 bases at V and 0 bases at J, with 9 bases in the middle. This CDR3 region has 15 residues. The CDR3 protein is CASSSQAATNEKLFF. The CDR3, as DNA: TGTGCCAGCAGCTCGCAGGCTGCAACTAATGAAAAACTGTTTTTT.

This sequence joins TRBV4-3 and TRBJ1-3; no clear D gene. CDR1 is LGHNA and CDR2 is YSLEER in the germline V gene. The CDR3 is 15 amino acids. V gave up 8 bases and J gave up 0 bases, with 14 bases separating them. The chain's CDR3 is CASARGALSGNTIYF. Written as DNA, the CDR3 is TGCGCCAGCGCCCGGGGAGCTCTCTCTGGAAACACCATATATTTT.

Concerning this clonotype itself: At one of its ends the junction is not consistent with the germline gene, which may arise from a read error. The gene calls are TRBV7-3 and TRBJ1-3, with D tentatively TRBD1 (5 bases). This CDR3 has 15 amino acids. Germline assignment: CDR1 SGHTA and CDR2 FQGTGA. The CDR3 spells CASSPDTYSENTIYF. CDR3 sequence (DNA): TGTGCCAGCAGCCCGGACACCTACTCTGAAAACACCATATATTTT.

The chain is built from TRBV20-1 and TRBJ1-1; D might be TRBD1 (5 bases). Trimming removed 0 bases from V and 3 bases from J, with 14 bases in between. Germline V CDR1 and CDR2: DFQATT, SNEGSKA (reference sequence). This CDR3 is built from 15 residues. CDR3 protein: CSARDRVDPYTEAFF. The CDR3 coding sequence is TGCAGTGCTAGAGACAGGGTAGATCCGTACACTGAAGCTTTCTTT.

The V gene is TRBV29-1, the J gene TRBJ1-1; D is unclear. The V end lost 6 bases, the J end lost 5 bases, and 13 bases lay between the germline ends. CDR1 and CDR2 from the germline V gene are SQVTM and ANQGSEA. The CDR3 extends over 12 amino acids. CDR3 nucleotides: TGCAGCGTCCGGGCCCCGGGAACTGAAGCTTTCTTT. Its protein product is CSVRAPGTEAFF. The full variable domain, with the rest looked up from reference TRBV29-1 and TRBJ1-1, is SAVISQKPSRDICQRGTSLTIQCQVDSQVTMMFWYRQQPGQSLTLIATANQGSEATYESGFVIDKFPISRPNLTFSTLTVSNMSPEDSSIYLCSVRAPGTEAFFGQGTRLTVV.

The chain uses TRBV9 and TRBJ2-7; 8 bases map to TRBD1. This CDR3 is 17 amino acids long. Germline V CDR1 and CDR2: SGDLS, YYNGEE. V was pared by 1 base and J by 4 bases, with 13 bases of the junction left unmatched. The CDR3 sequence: CASSVNPRGTGEYEQYF. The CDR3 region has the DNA TGTGCCAGCAGCGTAAACCCTCGGGGGACAGGCGAGTACGAGCAGTACTTC.

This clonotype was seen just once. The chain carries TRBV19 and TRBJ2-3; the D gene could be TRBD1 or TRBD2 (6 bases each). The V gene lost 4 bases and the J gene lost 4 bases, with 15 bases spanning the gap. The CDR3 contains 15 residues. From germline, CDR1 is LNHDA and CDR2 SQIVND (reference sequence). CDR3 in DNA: TGTGCCAGTAGTACCTTCGGGGGCCCCTCAGATACGCAGTATTTT. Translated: CASSTFGGPSDTQYF. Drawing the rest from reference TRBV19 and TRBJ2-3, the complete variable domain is DGGITQSPKYLFRKEGQNVTLSCEQNLNHDAMYWYRQDPGQGLRLIYYSQIVNDFQKGDIAEGYSVSREKKESFPLTVTSAQKNPTAFYLCASSTFGGPSDTQYFGPGTRLTVL.

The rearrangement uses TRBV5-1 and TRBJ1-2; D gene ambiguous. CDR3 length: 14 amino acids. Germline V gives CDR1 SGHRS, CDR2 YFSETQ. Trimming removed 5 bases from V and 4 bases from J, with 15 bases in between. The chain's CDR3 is CASRVLEGLYGYTF. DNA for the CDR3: TGCGCCAGCAGGGTCCTGGAGGGCCTCTATGGCTACACCTTC.